This TCR beta chain was recorded in a study of blood T cell repertoires in COVID-19 (dated by TCRdb to 2018 to 2020). Background for the entire study: The collaborator samples originated in the United States, Italy and Spain and spanned the acute and convalescent phases of COVID-19. The material from the prospective study consisted of cDNA or gDNA derived from T cells, B-cell-depleted T cells, or PBMCs. The dataset comprised deeply sampled blood TCRbeta repertoires from subjects exposed to, actively infected with, or recovered from COVID-19. The repertoires were made available in a free public database intended to serve as a resource for research on the immune response to SARS-CoV-2. The samples were drawn from the first 160 participants of the ongoing ImmuneRACE study and from over 950 subjects provided by 6 global collaborators. A de-identified subject ID, COVID-19 status, age in years and sex were almost always included in the sample metadata. Where available, HLA class I and class II types were obtained from metadata supplied by the sample provider rather than from assay-based typing. What the work shows at the level of the full study, not this receptor alone: Clinical and demographic metadata were provided uncurated, with the amount varying by source and participant.

This clone was picked up a small number of times. What this receptor recognizes is not known. No base quality values were provided; no much bigger clone lies one nucleotide off. CDR1 and CDR2 were assigned from the germline V gene as MDHEN and SYDVKM. V is pared back by 2 bases and J by 1 base, with 20 bases lying between the germline termini. Including cysteine and phenylalanine, the CDR3 has 18 amino acids. Only the CDR3 part of the read is kept: 54 bases, read in frame from the first base. Whole blood was collected in K2EDTA tubes by collaborating institutions according to the institutions' own protocols. Collaborator samples were shipped for TCRbeta analysis as frozen whole blood, isolated PBMCs, or DNA extracted from either sample type. TCRbeta CDR3 regions were amplified from genomic DNA using the immunoSEQ Assay, a bias-controlled multiplex PCR. As for the original processing: Nucleated cell counts per sample were estimated from amplification of reference gene primers within the assay. To quantify the absolute abundance of each unique TCRbeta CDR3 rearrangement, sequence reads were collapsed and filtered. For each sample, productive Simpson clonality was calculated by taking the square root of Simpson's diversity index across productive rearrangements. Held by TCRdb, this immuneACCESS table contains in-frame sequences only and omits some clones. Under half of the omission traces to an unresolved V gene where checked; the cause of the rest is unknown. The D gene and trimming were derived from the DNA, and the V and J assignments and clone size from that table. Within this sample are about 50,000 clones, with approximately 85% of them counted one time only. The top ten clonotypes cover approximately 2% of the sample.

This TCR was sampled from an older woman with acute or convalescent COVID-19. The chain employs TRBV28 and TRBJ1-1; matching of 5 bases hints at TRBD1 as the D gene. Input material: peripheral blood. The CDR3: CASSLILRGLPENTEAFF. The DNA sequence is given as TGTGCCAGCAGTTTAATCTTAAGGGGACTGCCTGAGAACACTGAAGCTTTCTTT.